One sample yielded the 11 T cell receptor beta chains listed below, sequenced in a study of early T cells in non-severe SARS-CoV-2 infection. Each CDR3 protein gets one entry after TCRdb re-called the 5' RACE reads with MiXCR. The repertoire holds over 60,000 distinct CDR3 sequences, 10% seen once, with approximately 8% in the top ten. This specimen was whole blood, taken at baseline. The receptors here all came from an adult who was a healthcare worker with PCR-confirmed SARS-CoV-2 infection or an uninfected control (not recorded which).

This clonotype has only a few counts. The CDR3 reads CASSLRHYNEQFF. CDR3 in DNA: TGTGCCAGCAGCTTAAGACATTACAATGAGCAGTTCTTC. The rearrangement joins TRBV7-3 to TRBJ2-1; D is uncertain. Germline V gene data show CDR1 as SGHTA and CDR2 as FQGTGA. The CDR3 spans 13 residues. Trimming stripped 1 base from V and 4 bases from J, with 5 bases between. Looking up the rest from reference TRBV7-3 and TRBJ2-1 gives the full variable domain: GAGVSQTPSNKVTEKGKYVELRCDPISGHTALYWYRQSLGQGPEFLIYFQGTGAADDSGLPNDRFFAVRPEGSVSTLKIQRTERGDSAVYLCASSLRHYNEQFFGPGTRLTVL.

There are many counts of this clonotype. The chain couples TRBV29-1 to TRBJ1-2; D remains ambiguous. Looked up from germline, CDR1 is SQVTM and CDR2 is ANQGSEA. The CDR3 length is 11 residues. V lost 3 bases and J lost 4, with 6 bases in between. The CDR3 region is CSVDFSYGYTF. DNA for the CDR3: TGCAGCGTTGATTTTAGCTATGGCTACACCTTC.

This clonotype came up a few times. This chain links TRBV10-3 with TRBJ2-6; TRBD2 might be the D (6 bases). V was cut by 6 bases and J by 0 bases, with 9 bases left in between. Germline V CDR1 and CDR2: ENHRY, SYGVKD. The CDR3 runs to 15 residues. Here the CDR3 reads CAIRRDDSGANVLTF. DNA for the CDR3: TGTGCCATCAGGCGGGACGACTCTGGGGCCAACGTCCTGACTTTC.

A few counts support this clonotype. The V call is TRBV20-1, the J call TRBJ2-7; 9 bases map to TRBD1. V trimming: 2 bases; J trimming: 2 bases; junction bases outside the gene matches: 4. Per the germline V gene, CDR1 is DFQATT and CDR2 is SNEGSKA (reference sequence). CDR3 length: 14 residues. CDR3 region: CSARLQGAAYEQYF. The DNA of the CDR3 is TGCAGTGCTAGACTACAGGGGGCAGCCTACGAGCAGTACTTC.

This clonotype has just a few counts. V is TRBV6-5 and J is TRBJ1-6, with TRBD1 identical over 7 bases. CDR1 MNHEY and CDR2 SVGAGI come from the germline V gene. The ends lost 4 bases at V and 8 bases at J; junction bases unmatched: 5. There are 14 residues in the CDR3. The CDR3 here is CASSFQGGDSPLHF. CDR3 nucleotides: TGTGCCAGCAGTTTCCAGGGGGGGGATTCACCCCTCCACTTT.

This clonotype was detected a few times. The chain has TRBV18 and TRBJ2-3, with D maybe TRBD1 (6 bases). The CDR3 is 15 amino acids. Trimming took 6 bases from V and 0 from J, leaving 13 bases between them. The germline V gene has CDR1 KGHSH and CDR2 LQKENI. The CDR3 region has the DNA TGTGCCAGCTCCCAGGACAGCCGTAGCACAGATACGCAGTATTTT. Amino acid sequence: CASSQDSRSTDTQYF. Based on the CDR3 plus reference TRBV18 and TRBJ2-3, the full variable domain is NAGVMQNPRHLVRRRGQEARLRCSPMKGHSHVYWYRQLPEEGLKFMVYLQKENIIDESGMPKERFSAEFPKEGPSILRIQQVVRGDSAAYFCASSQDSRSTDTQYFGPGTRLTVL.

The chain links TRBV2 to TRBJ2-1; D may be TRBD1 (6 bases). This CDR3 spans 15 amino acids. V was pared by 6 bases and J by 2 bases, with 14 bases between. Per germline, CDR1 SNHLY and CDR2 FYNNEI. The CDR3 loop is CASSPQGGAYNEQFF. CDR3 DNA: TGTGCCAGCAGCCCACAGGGTGGTGCCTACAATGAGCAGTTCTTC.

This clonotype was counted at least ten times. V and J are TRBV1 and TRBJ2-7; the table gives TRBD1 as D, unverified against the DNA. TRBV1 is recorded as a pseudogene. The CDR3 is made up of 17 amino acids. CDR3 residues: CTSSLGQGAARPYEQYF. Here the CDR3 DNA reads TGCACCAGCAGCCTGGGACAGGGGGCCGCTCGGCCCTACGAGCAGTACTTC.

V usage is TRBV2 and J usage is TRBJ2-5; TRBD1 or TRBD2 may be the D gene (5 bases each). CDR3 length: 15 residues. The V gene's germline CDR1 is SNHLY and CDR2 FYNNEI. Trimming removed 4 bases from V and 5 bases from J, with 17 bases in between. The CDR3 DNA follows: TGTGCCAGCAGTGGAGGGACGGGACCTCCCGAGACCCAGTACTTC. It encodes CASSGGTGPPETQYF.

The CDR3 loop is CASSPRQGIDEQYF. The CDR3 DNA sequence: TGTGCCAGCAGTCCTCGTCAGGGTATCGACGAGCAGTACTTC. The chain uses TRBV6-6 and TRBJ2-7, with a weak D call TRBD1 (5 bases). Per the germline V gene, CDR1 is MNHNY and CDR2 is SVGAGI (reference sequence). V was shortened by 5 bases and J by 5 bases, with 16 bases between the two germline ends. The CDR3 totals 14 residues.

This clonotype was observed a handful of times. V gene TRBV10-3 combines with J gene TRBJ2-1, with TRBD1 matching 9 bases. The CDR3 spans 15 residues. The V segment lost 5 bases and the J segment 3 bases; nucleotides outside the gene matches: 5. CDR1 and CDR2 from the germline V gene are ENHRY and SYGVKD. Here the CDR3 reads CAISPRDRDYNEQFF. In DNA form, the CDR3 reads TGTGCCATCAGTCCCCGGGACAGGGACTACAATGAGCAGTTCTTC.